Listed below are T cell receptor beta chains from one sample, sequenced in a study of blood T cell repertoires in COVID-19. Here immunoSEQ multiplex PCR was the method, and the copy in TCRdb shows in-frame clones only, minus some. Of 270,000 or so clones listed, about 90% were seen once; the top ten hold roughly 10%. Input material: peripheral blood. These receptors all come from a woman aged 25-40 years with COVID-19, enrolled during active disease. Each CDR3 is given with its conserved first and last residue. The D gene is left open where the match is weak. Rows may omit the clone size; those that give it use once, few, many or a size class.

D	V	J	size	DNA	CDR3
TRBD1	TRBV19	TRBJ1-2	-	TGTGCCAGTAATTCGGGACAGGATGGCTACACCTTC	CASNSGQDGYTF
TRBD2	TRBV29-1	TRBJ2-4	-	TGCAGCGTTGCCACTAGCCGGGGGGACATTCAGTACTTC	CSVATSRGDIQYF
TRBD1	TRBV19	TRBJ1-4	-	TGTGCCAGTAGCCCCCAGGGGGCTGGTGAAAAACTGTTTTTT	CASSPQGAGEKLFF
-	TRBV3-1/TRBV3-2	TRBJ1-2	-	TGTGCCAGCAGCCATCGGAAAACAGGGAACTATGGCTACACCTTC	CASSHRKTGNYGYTF
-	TRBV19	TRBJ2-3	-	TGTGCCAGTAGTATTGGCTTTACCACAGATACGCAGTATTTT	CASSIGFTTDTQYF
-	TRBV7-9	TRBJ1-3	-	TGTGCCAGCAGCTCCGGGGGAGGGGTCTCTGGAAACACCATATATTTT	CASSSGGGVSGNTIYF
-	TRBV3-1/TRBV3-2	TRBJ2-5	-	TGTGCCAGCAGCCGCTTAGGGGTCCTTCAAGAGACCCAGTACTTC	CASSRLGVLQETQYF
TRBD1	TRBV13	TRBJ2-7	-	TGTGCCAGCAGCTCCAGGGGGCGGTACGAGCAGTACTTC	CASSSRGRYEQYF
TRBD1	TRBV10-3	TRBJ2-7	-	TGTGCCATCAGCCATGGGACAGGGCGGGCCTACGAGCAGTACTTC	CAISHGTGRAYEQYF
-	TRBV5-6	TRBJ2-7	-	TGTGCCAGCAGCTTGGTGGGGGGTTTTGACTACGAGCAGTACTTC	CASSLVGGFDYEQYF
TRBD1	TRBV6-1	TRBJ1-2	-	TGTGCCAGCAGTGAGTCGACAGGGAAAGTCTATGGCTACACCTTC	CASSESTGKVYGYTF
-	TRBV27	TRBJ2-7	few	TGTGCCAGCAGTTTATCAGGGGGTGTTTCCTACGAGCAGTACTTC	CASSLSGGVSYEQYF
-	TRBV7-9	TRBJ2-7	few	TGTGCCAGCAGCTTAGTCGGCGGGCCAATCTCCTACGAGCAGTACTTC	CASSLVGGPISYEQYF
TRBD2	TRBV7-9	TRBJ2-2	-	TGTGCCAGCAGCTGGACGGGACTAGCGAAGAACACCGGGGAGCTGTTTTTT	CASSWTGLAKNTGELFF
TRBD2	TRBV10-3	TRBJ2-1	-	TGTGCCATCAAAGGGACTAGCGGGGTTAATGAGCAGTTCTTC	CAIKGTSGVNEQFF
TRBD2	TRBV20-1	TRBJ2-1	-	TGCAGTGCTAGTTCAGCGGGGGGTAATGAGCAGTTCTTC	CSASSAGGNEQFF
TRBD1	TRBV5-1	TRBJ1-6	-	TGCGCCAGCAGCCCCTACGTAGGGGGCATTAATTCACCCCTCCACTTT	CASSPYVGGINSPLHF
TRBD2	TRBV5-1	TRBJ2-2	-	TGCGCCAGCAGCTTGGAATTGAGCGGGGGGGCCGGGGAGCTGTTTTTT	CASSLELSGGAGELFF
-	TRBV27	TRBJ1-5	-	TGTGCCAGCACGCAAGACATGAATCAGCCCCAGCATTTT	CASTQDMNQPQHF
-	TRBV6-5	TRBJ1-1	once	TGTGCCAGCAGTTCAACAGGTGTGATCGCGAACACTGAAGCTTTCTTT	CASSSTGVIANTEAFF
-	TRBV24-1	TRBJ2-5	-	TGTGCCACCTCAGGGGGGACTCAAGAGACCCAGTACTTC	CATSGGTQETQYF
-	TRBV4-2	TRBJ1-2	-	TGTGCCAGCAGCCAAGGGCACAGGTCTACTAACTATGGCTACACCTTC	CASSQGHRSTNYGYTF
-	TRBV21-1	TRBJ1-2	-	TGTGCCAGCAGCAGGGGGGGGACAGGGGAAAGTACAAGCTACACCTTC	CASSRGGTGESTSYTF
TRBD2	TRBV18	TRBJ2-1	-	TGTGCCAGCTCACCACTCGGACGGGGGGGATTCAATGAGCAGTTCTTC	CASSPLGRGGFNEQFF
-	TRBV15	TRBJ1-1	-	TGTGCCACCTCTCCGGGCACTGAAGCTTTCTTT	CATSPGTEAFF
-	TRBV11-1	TRBJ2-5	-	TGTGCCAGCAGCTTAACTCACGGGACTGGGGAGACCCAGTACTTC	CASSLTHGTGETQYF
-	TRBV5-5	TRBJ2-7	-	TGTGCCAGCAGCGCCCGTCCTGCAGGGATGAGCTACGAGCAGTACTTC	CASSARPAGMSYEQYF
TRBD1	TRBV6-6	TRBJ2-5	-	TGTGCCAGCAGAATACAGGGGAGTCGAGAGACCCAGTACTTC	CASRIQGSRETQYF
TRBD2	TRBV5-3	TRBJ2-1	-	TGTGCCAGAAGCCTGAGGCCTAGCGGGGGAGGACTTGAGCAGTTCTTC	CARSLRPSGGGLEQFF
TRBD2	TRBV4-1	TRBJ2-1	-	TGCGCCAGCAGCCGACCCGGGACTAGTGGGAATGAGCAGTTCTTC	CASSRPGTSGNEQFF
TRBD1	TRBV27	TRBJ2-7	-	TGTGCCAGCAGTTTTTCCTCCGGGACAGGGGGCGTCTACGAGCAGTACTTC	CASSFSSGTGGVYEQYF
-	TRBV3-1/TRBV3-2	TRBJ2-3	-	TGTGCCAGCAGCCAAGAAGGTCGGGCAGATACGCAGTATTTT	CASSQEGRADTQYF
TRBD1	TRBV28	TRBJ2-1	-	TGTGCCAGCAGGACACCGGGACAGGGATCTTATCCAAGGACTACCAACAATGAGCAGTTCTTC	CASRTPGQGSYPRTTNNEQFF
-	TRBV6-5	TRBJ2-7	-	TGTGCCAGCAGACCAGGCACCCCCTCCTACGAGCAGTACTTC	CASRPGTPSYEQYF
-	TRBV18	TRBJ1-4	-	TGTGCCACCCAACTTGGGCAGGTTGAAAAACTGTTTTTT	CATQLGQVEKLFF
-	TRBV16	TRBJ2-1	-	TGTGCCAGCAGCCTCTACAGGGAATACTACAATGAGCAGTTCTTC	CASSLYREYYNEQFF
TRBD1	TRBV7-2	TRBJ2-7	few	TGTGCCAGCAGCCCGACAGGGGGCTCAAGCTACGAGCAGTACTTC	CASSPTGGSSYEQYF
TRBD1	TRBV18	TRBJ1-1	once	TGTGCCAGCTCACGCCGCCCAGGGGGCCAGAACACTGAAGCTTTCTTT	CASSRRPGGQNTEAFF
-	TRBV6-4	TRBJ2-5	-	TGTGCCAGCAGTGAACGCCGAACTAGGATCCAAGAGACCCAGTACTTC	CASSERRTRIQETQYF
-	TRBV21-1	TRBJ2-2	-	TGTGCCAGCAGTGGGCTAGCGTGCTCTACCGGGGAGCTGTTTTTT	CASSGLACSTGELFF
TRBD1	TRBV5-6	TRBJ1-2	-	TGTGCCAGCAGGGGGAGGGGACAGGGACCTGGCTACACCTTC	CASRGRGQGPGYTF
-	TRBV3-1/TRBV3-2	TRBJ2-5	-	TGTGCCAGCAACATACAGTACCAAGAGACCCAGTACTTC	CASNIQYQETQYF
TRBD1	TRBV5-1	TRBJ1-2	-	TGCGCCAGCAGCCAAAGGACAGGGGACTACTATGGCTACACCTTC	CASSQRTGDYYGYTF
-	TRBV27	TRBJ1-5	-	TGTGCCAGCAGTCCCTGGGCGATGAGATATAGCAATCAGCCCCAGCATTTT	CASSPWAMRYSNQPQHF
TRBD1	TRBV28	TRBJ1-6	-	TGTGCCAGCAGTATCCTGACAGGGGAAGGGTATAATTCACCCCTCCACTTT	CASSILTGEGYNSPLHF
TRBD1	TRBV6-1	TRBJ1-1	few	TGTGCCAGCAGTGAAGCGCTGGGACAGATCACTGAAGCTTTCTTT	CASSEALGQITEAFF
TRBD2	TRBV3-1/TRBV3-2	TRBJ2-3	-	TGTGCCAGCAGCCCGTGGCGGGGGGGCCGTACAGATACGCAGTATTTT	CASSPWRGGRTDTQYF
TRBD1	TRBV29-1	TRBJ1-2	-	TGCAGCGTTGGCGGACAGGGATATGGCTACACCTTC	CSVGGQGYGYTF
TRBD1	TRBV28	TRBJ1-5	-	TGTGCCAGCATGACAGGGGGACGTCAGCCCCAGCATTTT	CASMTGGRQPQHF
-	TRBV5-1	TRBJ1-1	-	TGCGCCAGCAGCTTAGGCAGGGACACTGAAGCTTTCTTT	CASSLGRDTEAFF
-	TRBV7-9	TRBJ1-3	-	TGTGCCAGCAGCTTACCCAGACGACAGGGAAACACCATATATTTT	CASSLPRRQGNTIYF
TRBD2	TRBV5-1	TRBJ2-7	once	TGCGCCAGCAGCCCGACAGAAACCAGCGGGGGGTACGAGCAGTACTTC	CASSPTETSGGYEQYF